The rows below give T cell receptor beta chains drawn from one sample of a study of blood T cell repertoires in COVID-19. Using immunoSEQ multiplex PCR, the repertoire was profiled, and TCRdb retains in-frame clones only, with some absent. The sample shows 150,000 to 200,000 clones, around 90% of them seen only once. What was sequenced was peripheral blood. Receptors were obtained from a human donor in a cohort sampled during active COVID-19. Both conserved end residues are part of each CDR3. A D gene is named only where the DNA matches it firmly. Rows give clone size only sometimes, using once, few, many, or a class for an expanded clone.

d_call: TRBD2
v_call: TRBV19
clone_size: .
j_call: TRBJ2-7
cdr3_aa: CATKGRDPPYEQYF
cdr3_nt: TGTGCCACGAAGGGGAGGGACCCCCCCTACGAGCAGTACTTC

d_call: TRBD1
v_call: TRBV5-1
clone_size: .
j_call: TRBJ2-3
cdr3_aa: CASSPGQGATDTQYF
cdr3_nt: TGCGCCAGCAGCCCCGGACAGGGGGCCACAGATACGCAGTATTTT

d_call: TRBD2
v_call: TRBV11-2
clone_size: .
j_call: TRBJ2-3
cdr3_aa: CASSSGTSRITDTQYF
cdr3_nt: TGTGCCAGCAGCTCAGGGACTAGCCGGATCACAGATACGCAGTATTTT

d_call: .
v_call: TRBV7-2
clone_size: .
j_call: TRBJ2-3
cdr3_aa: CASSSGVARTDTQYF
cdr3_nt: TGTGCCAGCAGCTCGGGGGTCGCACGCACAGATACGCAGTATTTT

d_call: .
v_call: TRBV5-4
clone_size: once
j_call: TRBJ2-1
cdr3_aa: CASSLDREQFF
cdr3_nt: TGTGCCAGCAGCTTGGACAGGGAGCAGTTCTTC

d_call: .
v_call: TRBV6-2/TRBV6-3
clone_size: .
j_call: TRBJ2-1
cdr3_aa: CASSYLGTVSLSSYNEQFF
cdr3_nt: TGTGCCAGCAGTTACTTGGGGACTGTATCGTTAAGCTCCTACAATGAGCAGTTCTTC

d_call: TRBD1
v_call: TRBV6-6
clone_size: .
j_call: TRBJ1-2
cdr3_aa: CASSSPGTGDYGYTF
cdr3_nt: TGTGCCAGCAGCTCCCCCGGGACAGGGGACTATGGCTACACCTTC

d_call: .
v_call: TRBV15
clone_size: .
j_call: TRBJ1-2
cdr3_aa: CATSRDAYSVVGRDYGYTF
cdr3_nt: TGTGCCACCAGCAGAGACGCCTACTCCGTTGTGGGGAGAGACTATGGCTACACCTTC

d_call: TRBD2
v_call: TRBV29-1
clone_size: .
j_call: TRBJ2-7
cdr3_aa: CSVETPETSGGRSSYEQYF
cdr3_nt: TGCAGCGTCGAAACCCCCGAGACTAGCGGGGGGCGAAGCTCCTACGAGCAGTACTTC

d_call: .
v_call: TRBV5-5
clone_size: .
j_call: TRBJ2-2
cdr3_aa: CASSFGQVPGTGELFF
cdr3_nt: TGTGCCAGCAGCTTTGGCCAGGTCCCTGGGACCGGGGAGCTGTTTTTT

d_call: .
v_call: TRBV28
clone_size: .
j_call: TRBJ2-7
cdr3_aa: CASSGDNEQYF
cdr3_nt: TGTGCCAGCAGCGGTGACAACGAGCAGTACTTC

d_call: TRBD1
v_call: TRBV6-6
clone_size: .
j_call: TRBJ2-2
cdr3_aa: CASSFGQGNGELFF
cdr3_nt: TGTGCCAGCAGTTTCGGACAGGGGAACGGGGAGCTGTTTTTT

d_call: .
v_call: TRBV3-1/TRBV3-2
clone_size: .
j_call: TRBJ2-7
cdr3_aa: CASSQGLGREQYF
cdr3_nt: TGTGCCAGCAGCCAAGGTTTGGGGCGCGAGCAGTACTTC

d_call: .
v_call: TRBV5-1
clone_size: once
j_call: TRBJ1-2
cdr3_aa: CASSLSSGAVDGYTF
cdr3_nt: TGCGCCAGCAGCTTGTCGTCAGGGGCGGTAGATGGCTACACCTTC

d_call: .
v_call: TRBV10-3
clone_size: .
j_call: TRBJ2-2
cdr3_aa: CAINKDRNTGELFF
cdr3_nt: TGTGCCATCAACAAAGACAGGAACACCGGGGAGCTGTTTTTT

d_call: .
v_call: TRBV9
clone_size: .
j_call: TRBJ2-7
cdr3_aa: CASSVGQGASYEQYF
cdr3_nt: TGTGCCAGCAGCGTAGGTCAGGGTGCCTCCTACGAGCAGTACTTC

d_call: .
v_call: TRBV3-1/TRBV3-2
clone_size: .
j_call: TRBJ2-1
cdr3_aa: CASKGGNEQFF
cdr3_nt: TGTGCCAGCAAAGGGGGCAATGAGCAGTTCTTC

d_call: .
v_call: TRBV5-1
clone_size: .
j_call: TRBJ2-7
cdr3_aa: CASSLIPGPYEQYF
cdr3_nt: TGCGCCAGCAGCTTGATTCCCGGTCCGTACGAGCAGTACTTC

d_call: .
v_call: TRBV6-2/TRBV6-3
clone_size: .
j_call: TRBJ1-5
cdr3_aa: CASSYGAGNQPQHF
cdr3_nt: TGTGCCAGCAGTTACGGGGCGGGCAATCAGCCCCAGCATTTT

d_call: TRBD1
v_call: TRBV19
clone_size: .
j_call: TRBJ1-1
cdr3_aa: CASSTPGGSPSAFF
cdr3_nt: TGTGCCAGTAGTACCCCAGGGGGCTCTCCCTCAGCTTTCTTT

d_call: .
v_call: TRBV7-2
clone_size: once
j_call: TRBJ2-1
cdr3_aa: CASSLGLNRGNEQFF
cdr3_nt: TGTGCCAGCAGCTTGGGTCTCAACCGGGGCAATGAGCAGTTCTTC

d_call: .
v_call: TRBV4-1
clone_size: .
j_call: TRBJ1-5
cdr3_aa: CASSPRTHQPQHF
cdr3_nt: TGCGCCAGCAGCCCACGGACTCATCAGCCCCAGCATTTT